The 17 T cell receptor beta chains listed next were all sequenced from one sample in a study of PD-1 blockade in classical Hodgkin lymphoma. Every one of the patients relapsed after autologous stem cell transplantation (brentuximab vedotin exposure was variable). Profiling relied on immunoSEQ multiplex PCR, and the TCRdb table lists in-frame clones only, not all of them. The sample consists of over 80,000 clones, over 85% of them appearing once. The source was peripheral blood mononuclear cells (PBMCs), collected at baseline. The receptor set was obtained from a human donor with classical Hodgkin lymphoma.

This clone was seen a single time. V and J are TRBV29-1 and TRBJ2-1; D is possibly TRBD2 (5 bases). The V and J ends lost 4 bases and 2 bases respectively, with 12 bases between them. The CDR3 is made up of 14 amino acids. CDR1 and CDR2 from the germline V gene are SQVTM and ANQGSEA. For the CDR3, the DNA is TGCAGCGTTGTGCCCTCGGGGACCTACAATGAGCAGTTCTTC. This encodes CSVVPSGTYNEQFF.

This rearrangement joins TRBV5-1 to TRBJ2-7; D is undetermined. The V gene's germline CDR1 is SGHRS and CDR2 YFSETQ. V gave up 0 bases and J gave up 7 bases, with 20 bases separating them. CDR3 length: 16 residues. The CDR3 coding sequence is TGCGCCAGCAGCTTGGCGGGCTACGAGGTTGTTCGGGAGCAGTACTTC. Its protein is CASSLAGYEVVREQYF.

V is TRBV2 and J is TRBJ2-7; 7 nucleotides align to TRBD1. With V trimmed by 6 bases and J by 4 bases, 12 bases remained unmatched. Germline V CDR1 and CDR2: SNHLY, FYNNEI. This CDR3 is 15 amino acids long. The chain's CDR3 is CASRKGATPTYEQYF. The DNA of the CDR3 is TGTGCCAGCAGGAAGGGGGCAACTCCAACATACGAGCAGTACTTC.

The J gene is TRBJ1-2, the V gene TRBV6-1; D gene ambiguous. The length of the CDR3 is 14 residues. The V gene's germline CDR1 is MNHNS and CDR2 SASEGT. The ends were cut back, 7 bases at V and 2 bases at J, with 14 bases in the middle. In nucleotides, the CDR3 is TGTGCCAGCATGAAGGGTTTAAACAACTATGGCTACACCTTC. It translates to CASMKGLNNYGYTF.

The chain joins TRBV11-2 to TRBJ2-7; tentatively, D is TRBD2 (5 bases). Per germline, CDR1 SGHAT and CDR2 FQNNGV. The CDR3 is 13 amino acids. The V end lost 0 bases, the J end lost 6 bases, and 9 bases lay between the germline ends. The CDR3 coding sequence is TGTGCCAGCAGCTTAGACCGGGGTAGCGAGCAGTACTTC. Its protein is CASSLDRGSEQYF.

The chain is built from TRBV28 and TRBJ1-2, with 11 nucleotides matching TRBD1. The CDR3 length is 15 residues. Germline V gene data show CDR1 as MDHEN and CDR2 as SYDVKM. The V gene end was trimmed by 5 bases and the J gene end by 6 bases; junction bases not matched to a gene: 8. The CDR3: CASSLPGTGGHGYTF. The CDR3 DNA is TGTGCCAGCAGTCTACCAGGGACAGGGGGTCATGGCTACACCTTC.

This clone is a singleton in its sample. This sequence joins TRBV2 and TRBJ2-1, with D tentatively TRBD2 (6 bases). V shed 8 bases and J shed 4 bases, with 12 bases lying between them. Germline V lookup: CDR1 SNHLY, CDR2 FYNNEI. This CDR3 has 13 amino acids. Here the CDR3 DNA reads TGTGCCAGCGGGATCGGGAGATACAATGAGCAGTTCTTC. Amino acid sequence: CASGIGRYNEQFF.

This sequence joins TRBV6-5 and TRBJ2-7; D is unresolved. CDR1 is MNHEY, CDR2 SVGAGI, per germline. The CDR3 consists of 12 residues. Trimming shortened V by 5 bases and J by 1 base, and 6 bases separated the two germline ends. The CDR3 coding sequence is TGTGCCAGCAGTCACGGATCCTACGAGCAGTACTTC. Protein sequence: CASSHGSYEQYF.

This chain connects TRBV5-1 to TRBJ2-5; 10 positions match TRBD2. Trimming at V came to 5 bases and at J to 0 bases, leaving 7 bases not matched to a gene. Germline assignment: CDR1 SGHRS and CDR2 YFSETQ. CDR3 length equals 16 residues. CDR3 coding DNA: TGCGCCAGCAGTAGTGGAGCGGGAGGGTACCAAGAGACCCAGTACTTC. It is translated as CASSSGAGGYQETQYF.

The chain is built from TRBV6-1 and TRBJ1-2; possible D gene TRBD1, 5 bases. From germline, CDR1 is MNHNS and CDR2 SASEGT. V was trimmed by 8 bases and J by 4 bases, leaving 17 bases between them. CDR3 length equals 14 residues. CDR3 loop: CASAKSGGGYGYTF. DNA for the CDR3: TGTGCCAGCGCAAAGAGCGGGGGAGGCTATGGCTACACCTTC.

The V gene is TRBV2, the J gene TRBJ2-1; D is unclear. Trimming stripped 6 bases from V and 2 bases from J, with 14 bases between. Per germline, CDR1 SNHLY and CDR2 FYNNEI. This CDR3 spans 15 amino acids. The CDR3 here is CASSATWATYNEQFF. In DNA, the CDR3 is TGTGCCAGCAGCGCTACTTGGGCCACCTACAATGAGCAGTTCTTC.

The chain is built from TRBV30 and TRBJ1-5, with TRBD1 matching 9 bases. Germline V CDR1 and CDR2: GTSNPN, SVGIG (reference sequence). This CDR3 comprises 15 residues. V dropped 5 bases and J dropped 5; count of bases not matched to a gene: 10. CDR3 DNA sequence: TGTGCCTGGTCGAAGACAGGGGGAATTTATCAGCCCCAGCATTTT. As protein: CAWSKTGGIYQPQHF. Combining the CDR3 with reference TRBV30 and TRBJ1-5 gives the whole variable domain SQTIHQWPATLVQPVGSPLSLECTVEGTSNPNLYWYRQAAGRGLQLLFYSVGIGQISSEVPQNLSASRPQDRQFILSSKKLLLSDSGFYLCAWSKTGGIYQPQHFGDGTRLSIL.

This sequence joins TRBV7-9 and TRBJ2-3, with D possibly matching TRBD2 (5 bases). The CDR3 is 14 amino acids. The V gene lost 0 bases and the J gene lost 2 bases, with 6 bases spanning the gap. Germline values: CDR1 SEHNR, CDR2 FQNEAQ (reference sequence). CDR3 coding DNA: TGTGCCAGCAGCTTAGCGGGAGACACAGATACGCAGTATTTT. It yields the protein CASSLAGDTDTQYF.

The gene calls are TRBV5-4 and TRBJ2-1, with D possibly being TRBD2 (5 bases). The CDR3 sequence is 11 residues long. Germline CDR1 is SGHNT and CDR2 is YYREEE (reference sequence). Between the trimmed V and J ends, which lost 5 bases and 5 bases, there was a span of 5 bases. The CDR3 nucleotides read TGTGCCAGCAGGAGGGACAATGAGCAGTTCTTC. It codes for CASRRDNEQFF.

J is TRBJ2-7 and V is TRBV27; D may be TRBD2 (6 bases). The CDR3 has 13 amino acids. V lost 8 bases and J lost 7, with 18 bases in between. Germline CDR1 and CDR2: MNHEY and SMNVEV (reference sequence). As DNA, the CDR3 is TGTGCCAGCTGGACTATCTGGGGGTGGGAGCAGTACTTC. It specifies CASWTIWGWEQYF.

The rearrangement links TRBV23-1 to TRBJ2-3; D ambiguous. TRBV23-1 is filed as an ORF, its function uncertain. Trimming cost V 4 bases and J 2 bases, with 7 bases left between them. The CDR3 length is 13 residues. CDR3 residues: CASSLDHTDTQYF. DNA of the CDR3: TGCGCCAGCAGTCTGGACCACACAGATACGCAGTATTTT.

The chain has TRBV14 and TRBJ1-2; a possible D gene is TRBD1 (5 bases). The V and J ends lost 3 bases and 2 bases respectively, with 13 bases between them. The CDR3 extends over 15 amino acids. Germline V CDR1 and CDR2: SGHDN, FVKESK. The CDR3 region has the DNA TGTGCCAGCAGCCAGAGCCGGCAGGGCAACTATGGCTACACCTTC. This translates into CASSQSRQGNYGYTF.